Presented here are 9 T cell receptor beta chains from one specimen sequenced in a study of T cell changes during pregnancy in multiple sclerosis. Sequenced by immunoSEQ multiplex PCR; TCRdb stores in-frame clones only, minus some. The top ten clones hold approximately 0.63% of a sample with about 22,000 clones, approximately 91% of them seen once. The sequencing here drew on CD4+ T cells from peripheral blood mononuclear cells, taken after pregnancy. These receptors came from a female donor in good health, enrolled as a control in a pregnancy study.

The CDR3 DNA reads as TGTGCCAGCAGCTCCCGGGACAGTTCCTACGAGCAGTACTTC. Protein sequence: CASSSRDSSYEQYF. This chain links TRBV7-8 with TRBJ2-7; 7 bases are shared with TRBD1. After removal of 4 bases from V and 1 base from J, the junction contained 4 bases not matched to a gene. Per the germline V gene, CDR1 is SGHVS and CDR2 is FQNEAQ. The CDR3 length is 14 residues.

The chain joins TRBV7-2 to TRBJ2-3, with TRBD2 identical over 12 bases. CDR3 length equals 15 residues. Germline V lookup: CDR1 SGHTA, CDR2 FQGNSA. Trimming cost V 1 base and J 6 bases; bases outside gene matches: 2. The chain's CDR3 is CASSLGLAGADTQYF. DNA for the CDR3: TGTGCCAGCAGCTTAGGACTAGCGGGGGCCGATACGCAGTATTTT.

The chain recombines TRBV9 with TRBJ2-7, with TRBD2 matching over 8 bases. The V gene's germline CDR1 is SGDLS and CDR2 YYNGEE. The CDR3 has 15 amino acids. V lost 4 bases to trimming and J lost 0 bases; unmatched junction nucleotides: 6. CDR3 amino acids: CASSPRTSPSYEQYF. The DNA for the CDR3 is TGTGCCAGCAGCCCCAGGACTAGCCCCTCCTACGAGCAGTACTTC.

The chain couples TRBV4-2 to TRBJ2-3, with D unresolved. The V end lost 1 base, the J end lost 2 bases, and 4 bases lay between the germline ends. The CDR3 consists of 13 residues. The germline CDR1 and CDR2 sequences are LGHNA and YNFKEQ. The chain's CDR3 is CASSQVATDTQYF. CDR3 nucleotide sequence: TGTGCCAGCAGCCAAGTGGCCACAGATACGCAGTATTTT.

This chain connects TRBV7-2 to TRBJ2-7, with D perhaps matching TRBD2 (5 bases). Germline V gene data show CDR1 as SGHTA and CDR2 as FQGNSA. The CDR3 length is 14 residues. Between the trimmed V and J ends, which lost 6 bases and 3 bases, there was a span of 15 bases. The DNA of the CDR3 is TGTGCCAGCAGACCTAGCCAGCGGAACTACGAGCAGTACTTC. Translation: CASRPSQRNYEQYF.

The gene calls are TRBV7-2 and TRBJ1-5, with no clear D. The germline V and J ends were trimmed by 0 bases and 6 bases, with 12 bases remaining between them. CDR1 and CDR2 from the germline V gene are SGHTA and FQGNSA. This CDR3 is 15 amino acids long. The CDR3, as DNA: TGTGCCAGCAGCTTAGCGAGCTATAATGCTCAGCCCCAGCATTTT. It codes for CASSLASYNAQPQHF.

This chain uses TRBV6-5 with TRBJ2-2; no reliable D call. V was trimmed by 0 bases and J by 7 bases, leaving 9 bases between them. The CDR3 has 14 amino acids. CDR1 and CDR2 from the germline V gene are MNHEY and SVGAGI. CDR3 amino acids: CASSYSQLYGELFF. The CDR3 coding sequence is TGTGCCAGCAGTTACTCGCAACTTTACGGGGAGCTGTTTTTT.

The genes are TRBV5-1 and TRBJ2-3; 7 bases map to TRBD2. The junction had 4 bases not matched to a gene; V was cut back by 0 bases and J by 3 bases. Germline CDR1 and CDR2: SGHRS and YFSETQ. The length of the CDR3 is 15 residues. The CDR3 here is CASSLGQRGTDTQYF. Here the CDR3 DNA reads TGCGCCAGCAGCTTGGGCCAGCGGGGAACAGATACGCAGTATTTT.

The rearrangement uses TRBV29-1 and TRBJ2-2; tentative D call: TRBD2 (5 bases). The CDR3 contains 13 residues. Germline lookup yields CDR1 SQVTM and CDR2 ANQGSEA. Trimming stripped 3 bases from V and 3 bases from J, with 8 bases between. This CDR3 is CSVDEGHTGELFF. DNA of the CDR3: TGCAGCGTTGATGAGGGTCACACCGGGGAGCTGTTTTTT.